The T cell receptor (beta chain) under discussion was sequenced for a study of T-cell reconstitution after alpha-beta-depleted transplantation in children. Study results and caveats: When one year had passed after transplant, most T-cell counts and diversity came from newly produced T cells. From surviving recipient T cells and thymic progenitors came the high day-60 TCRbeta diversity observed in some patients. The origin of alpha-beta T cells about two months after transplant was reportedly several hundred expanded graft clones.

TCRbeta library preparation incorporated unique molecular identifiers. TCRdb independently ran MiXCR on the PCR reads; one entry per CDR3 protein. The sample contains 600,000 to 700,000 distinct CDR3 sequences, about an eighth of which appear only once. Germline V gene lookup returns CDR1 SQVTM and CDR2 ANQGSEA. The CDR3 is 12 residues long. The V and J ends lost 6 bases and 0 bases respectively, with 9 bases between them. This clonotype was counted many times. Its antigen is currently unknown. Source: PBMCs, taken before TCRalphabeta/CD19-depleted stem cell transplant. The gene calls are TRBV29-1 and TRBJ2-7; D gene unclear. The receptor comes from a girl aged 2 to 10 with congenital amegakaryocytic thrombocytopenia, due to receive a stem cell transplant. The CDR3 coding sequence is TGCAGCGTGGCTGGGGACTCCTACGAGCAGTACTTC. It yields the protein CSVAGDSYEQYF.